The 6 T cell receptor beta chains listed next were all sequenced from one sample in a study of T cell changes during pregnancy in multiple sclerosis. Generated by immunoSEQ multiplex PCR, the TCRdb table keeps only in-frame clones and is missing some. The top ten clones hold around 0.2% of a sample with 74,000 or so clones, approximately 92% of them seen once. Sequences were derived from CD4+ T cells from peripheral blood mononuclear cells, sampled before pregnancy. Source of these receptors: a female donor with multiple sclerosis, enrolled in a pregnancy study.

This clone was seen just once. This chain links TRBV18 with TRBJ2-3, with D possibly matching TRBD1 (6 bases). The CDR3 loop spans 13 amino acids. V was pared by 6 bases and J by 5 bases, with 12 bases between. Germline values: CDR1 KGHSH, CDR2 LQKENI. CDR3 nucleotides: TGTGCCAGCTCCCTGGACAGTGGAGATACGCAGTATTTT. Translating gives CASSLDSGDTQYF.

The chain has TRBV30 and TRBJ1-1; 8 bases map to TRBD1. This CDR3 contains 13 residues. V shed 8 bases, J shed 1 base, and the junction held 6 bases outside the gene matches. Germline V lookup: CDR1 GTSNPN, CDR2 SVGIG (reference sequence). The CDR3 sequence: CAGDQGANTEAFF. CDR3 nucleotides: TGTGCCGGAGATCAGGGGGCGAACACTGAAGCTTTCTTT.

The chain joins TRBV30 to TRBJ1-5; TRBD1 might be the D (5 bases). From germline, CDR1 is GTSNPN and CDR2 SVGIG (reference sequence). V was trimmed by 0 bases and J by 2 bases, leaving 8 bases between them. The CDR3 consists of 14 residues. The CDR3, as DNA: TGTGCCTGGAGTGTACAAGGGGGCAATCAGCCCCAGCATTTT. Protein: CAWSVQGGNQPQHF.

V gene TRBV2 combines with J gene TRBJ2-2; a possible D gene is TRBD1 (6 bases). CDR1 SNHLY and CDR2 FYNNEI come from the germline V gene. This CDR3 is 16 amino acids long. V was shortened by 3 bases and J by 2 bases, with 13 bases between the two germline ends. The CDR3 DNA follows: TGTGCCAGCAGTGAGGACAGTCCCCAAAACACCGGGGAGCTGTTTTTT. Amino acids: CASSEDSPQNTGELFF.

This sequence joins TRBV7-9 and TRBJ2-1; 10 nucleotides match TRBD2. The length of the CDR3 is 17 residues. V dropped 4 bases and J dropped 2; count of bases not matched to a gene: 8. Per the germline V gene, CDR1 is SEHNR and CDR2 is FQNEAQ (reference sequence). The CDR3 sequence is CASSSNLAGDPYNEQFF. CDR3 nucleotides: TGTGCCAGCAGCTCGAACCTAGCGGGAGATCCCTACAATGAGCAGTTCTTC. Together with reference TRBV7-9 and TRBJ2-1, the CDR3 gives the full variable domain: DTGVSQNPRHKITKRGQNVTFRCDPISEHNRLYWYRQTLGQGPEFLTYFQNEAQLEKSRLLSDRFSAERPKGSFSTLEIQRTEQGDSAMYLCASSSNLAGDPYNEQFFGPGTRLTVL.

The V and J genes are TRBV29-1 and TRBJ1-2; 10 bases fit TRBD1. Trimming cost V 6 bases and J 10 bases; bases outside gene matches: 11. The germline CDR1 and CDR2 sequences are SQVTM and ANQGSEA. This CDR3 spans 13 amino acids. The CDR3 region has the DNA TGCAGCGTCGACCTGACAGGGGGCAGCGACTACACCTTC. As protein: CSVDLTGGSDYTF.